These T cell receptor beta chains were read from a single sample in a study of cytomegalovirus exposure and HLA in healthy donors. Assay used: immunoSEQ multiplex PCR; TCRdb lists only in-frame clones, some missing. The top ten hold around 1.6% of the sample, which has about 66,000 clones, 95% to 97% seen once. The specimen sequenced was PBMCs. These receptor sequences come from a woman younger than 35 in good health and CMV-seropositive. The conserved cysteine and the conserved F or W are not part of the CDR3 here. Size values are once, few and many counts, or a class for expanded clones, and some rows have none.

TRBV28 NA ASSPSGEQF
TRBV10-3 NA ATQRGTDSLAKNIQY
TRBV6-1 NA ASGVQGGDQPQH
TRBV5-1 NA ASSAGQGEQETQY
TRBV9 NA ASSVAPQGGGMNTEAF
TRBV30 NA AWSVGTGVTGELF
TRBV11-3 NA ASSSNRGPYEQY
TRBV7-2 NA ASSFTGRSSYEQY
TRBV16 NA ASSQDRLNEKLF
TRBV29-1 NA SVEVAGEVRYGYT
TRBV7-3 NA ASSDGLAGYNEQF
TRBV28 NA ASGQWEVGTDTQY
TRBV6-1 NA ASSDPSLGEGIQPQH
TRBV30 NA AWRLAGSYEQY
TRBV4-1 NA ASRPYQDSPGTQY
TRBV28 NA AVGRESTDTQY
TRBV10-2 once ASSRGGQNMNTEAF
TRBV7-9 NA ASSLKETQY
TRBV5-1 NA ASSLLAQNIQY
TRBV2 NA ASSADSQINYGYT
TRBV19 NA ASSIGPGEHQPQH
TRBV7-9 NA ASSWTSGKYEQY
TRBV2 once ASRAYEQY
TRBV30 NA AWTTNRGTAYAYEQY
TRBV6-6 once ASSLDGTGGGNTIY
TRBV2 NA ASIRQGGSTEAF
TRBV27 NA ASRPAAGTGTYEQY
TRBV6-6 NA ASSYTGVNTEAF
TRBV2 NA ASSDRGSYEQY
TRBV10-1 NA ASSGQGLAGEEQY
TRBV28 NA ASTLLGQHLGAF
TRBV30 NA AWGVVNEQF
TRBV5-4 NA ASSWGTSGRNGVQY
TRBV12-5 NA ASAPGDQPQH
TRBV4-1 NA ASSQMGHPGQGTYEQY